Listed below are T cell receptor beta chains from one sample, sequenced in a study of blood T cell repertoires in COVID-19. The repertoire was sequenced with immunoSEQ multiplex PCR; TCRdb's copy has only in-frame clones and lacks some. The top ten hold approximately 12% of the sample, which has 210,000 or so clones, about 90% seen once. Source material: peripheral blood. These receptors came from a woman in her late teens or twenties who had recovered from COVID-19. CDR3s include the opening cysteine and the closing phenylalanine or tryptophan. The D gene is left open where the match is weak. Size tells how often a clone was seen (once, few, many) or the class of an expanded clone, and some rows leave it out.

d_gene	len	abundance	j_gene	v_gene	CDR3aa	CDR3nt
TRBD2	18	.	TRBJ2-3	TRBV4-1	CASSRRGTSGRDVDTQYF	TGCGCCAGCAGCCGAAGGGGGACTAGCGGGAGGGACGTAGATACGCAGTATTTT
.	13	.	TRBJ2-3	TRBV11-3	CASSLEARDTQYF	TGTGCCAGCAGCTTGGAGGCAAGGGATACGCAGTATTTT
.	14	few	TRBJ2-4	TRBV7-2	CASSSSYPRSIQYF	TGTGCCAGCAGCTCGAGTTATCCAAGGAGCATTCAGTACTTC
.	14	once	TRBJ1-1	TRBV5-1	CASSLGTQETEAFF	TGCGCCAGCAGCTTGGGCACCCAGGAAACTGAAGCTTTCTTT
.	11	.	TRBJ1-6	TRBV30	CAWSGGGPLHF	TGTGCCTGGAGTGGGGGAGGCCCCCTTCACTTT
.	11	once	TRBJ2-3	TRBV11-1	CASSHRYTQYF	TGTGCCAGCAGCCACAGGTATACGCAGTATTTT
.	16	.	TRBJ2-3	TRBV7-9	CASSLEGGISTDTQYF	TGTGCCAGCAGCTTAGAAGGCGGGATAAGCACAGATACGCAGTATTTT
TRBD2	15	.	TRBJ2-1	TRBV19	CASSMTSGSYNEQFF	TGTGCCAGTAGTATGACTAGCGGGAGCTACAATGAGCAGTTCTTC
.	14	.	TRBJ1-1	TRBV4-2	CASSQDGVNTEAFF	TGTGCCAGCAGCCAAGACGGGGTGAACACTGAAGCTTTCTTT
.	14	.	TRBJ1-2	TRBV6-5	CASSYSGQPEGYTF	TGTGCCAGCAGTTACTCTGGGCAGCCCGAGGGCTACACCTTC
.	16	.	TRBJ2-7	TRBV4-1	CASSQDRGGFAYEQYF	TGCGCCAGCAGCCAAGATCGAGGGGGTTTCGCCTACGAGCAGTACTTC
.	14	.	TRBJ2-7	TRBV21-1	CASRRNRYSYEQYF	TGTGCCAGCAGAAGGAACAGGTATTCCTACGAGCAGTACTTC
TRBD2	13	.	TRBJ2-1	TRBV2	CASSETVVQRELF	TGTGCCAGCAGTGAGACGGTGGTCCAGCGGGAGCTCTTC
TRBD1	15	.	TRBJ1-2	TRBV18	CASSPQRGQLDGYTF	TGTGCCAGCTCACCACAAAGGGGACAGTTGGATGGCTACACCTTC
TRBD2	14	.	TRBJ2-7	TRBV7-2	CASSPSGRSHEQYF	TGTGCCAGCAGCCCTAGCGGGAGATCCCACGAGCAGTACTTC
TRBD1	16	few	TRBJ2-2	TRBV19	CASSMKGQDNTGELFF	TGTGCCAGTAGTATGAAGGGACAGGACAACACCGGGGAGCTGTTTTTT
TRBD2	14	.	TRBJ2-7	TRBV5-5	CASSWTSGRDEQYF	TGTGCCAGCAGCTGGACTAGCGGGAGGGACGAGCAGTACTTC
TRBD2	18	.	TRBJ2-3	TRBV7-6	CASSLASWGTSVTDTQYF	TGTGCCAGCAGCTTAGCTTCTTGGGGGACTAGCGTCACAGATACGCAGTATTTT
.	15	.	TRBJ1-4	TRBV15	CATSRAGIWDEKLFF	TGTGCCACCAGCAGAGCAGGGATTTGGGATGAAAAACTGTTTTTT
.	15	.	TRBJ2-4	TRBV10-3	CAISDSSLAKNIQYF	TGTGCCATCAGTGATTCCAGTTTAGCCAAAAACATTCAGTACTTC
TRBD2	18	.	TRBJ2-1	TRBV7-2	CASSRRSLGAGEYNEQFF	TGTGCCAGCAGCAGACGTTCTTTAGGAGCGGGAGAGTACAATGAGCAGTTCTTC
TRBD1	15	.	TRBJ1-4	TRBV2	CASSEEQGANEKLFF	TGTGCCAGCAGTGAAGAACAGGGGGCTAATGAAAAACTGTTTTTT
.	15	.	TRBJ2-7	TRBV15	CATSRESGSSYEQYF	TGTGCCACCAGCAGAGAATCGGGGTCCTCCTACGAGCAGTACTTC
.	16	.	TRBJ2-3	TRBV7-9	CASLYMGAGSTDTQYF	TGTGCCAGCCTCTATATGGGGGCGGGTAGCACAGATACGCAGTATTTT
TRBD2	15	.	TRBJ2-1	TRBV13	CASSTRTSGNNEQFF	TGTGCCAGCAGCACACGGACTAGCGGGAACAATGAGCAGTTCTTC
.	14	.	TRBJ2-7	TRBV6-5	CASSYSGRPYEQYF	TGTGCCAGCAGTTACTCCGGCAGGCCCTACGAGCAGTACTTC